Listed here is a single T cell receptor beta chain. Its antigen is not identified. This sample was taken from a study of cytomegalovirus exposure and HLA in healthy donors. Germline lookup yields CDR1 SGHDT and CDR2 YYEEEE. The CDR3 contains 13 residues. V lost 4 bases, J lost 10 bases, and 10 bases stayed unmatched. PCR used 60 Vbeta primers and 13 Jbeta primers. Method: immunoSEQ multiplex PCR; TCRdb's copy keeps in-frame clones and lacks some. Of approximately 100,000 clones in the sample, about three quarters were seen once. The study, taken as a whole, reports: Excluded were some V segments that proved indistinguishable, including TRBV6-2 and TRBV6-3.

This rearrangement joins TRBV5-6 to TRBJ2-5; TRBD1 matches at 7 bases. The specimen sequenced was PBMCs. The sequence was obtained from a human donor in good health. The CDR3 DNA is TGTGCCAGCAGCCTTAAGACAGGGATTGACCAGTACTTC. Translation: CASSLKTGIDQYF.